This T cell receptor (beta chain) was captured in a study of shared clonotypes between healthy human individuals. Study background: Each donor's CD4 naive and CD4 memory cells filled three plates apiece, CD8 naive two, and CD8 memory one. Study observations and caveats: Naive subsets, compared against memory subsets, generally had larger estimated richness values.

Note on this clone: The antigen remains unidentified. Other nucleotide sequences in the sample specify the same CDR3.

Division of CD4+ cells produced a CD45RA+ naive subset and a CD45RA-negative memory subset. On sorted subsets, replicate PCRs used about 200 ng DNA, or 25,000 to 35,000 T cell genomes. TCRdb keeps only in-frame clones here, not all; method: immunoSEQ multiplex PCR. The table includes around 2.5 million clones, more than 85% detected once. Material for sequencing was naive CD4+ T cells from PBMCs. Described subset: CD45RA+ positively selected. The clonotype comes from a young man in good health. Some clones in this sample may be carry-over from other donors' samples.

The CDR3 is CASSLVAGGTGELFF. DNA for the CDR3: TGCGCCAGCAGCTTGGTAGCAGGGGGCACCGGGGAGCTGTTTTTT. The chain couples TRBV5-1 to TRBJ2-2, with 7 bases matching TRBD1. The germline CDR1 and CDR2 sequences are SGHRS and YFSETQ. V gave up 0 bases and J gave up 4 bases; unmatched junction bases: 3. The CDR3 extends over 15 amino acids.